These 14 T cell receptor beta chains originate from one sample sequenced in a study of technical replicates of blood from several donors. Assay used: immunoSEQ multiplex PCR; TCRdb lists only in-frame clones, some missing. The sample has 95,000 to 100,000 clones; roughly 95% are singletons. The sample taken for sequencing was T cells isolated from PBMCs. Every receptor here comes from a human donor in good health.

The V gene is TRBV19, the J gene TRBJ2-7, with 11 bases fitting TRBD1. CDR1 LNHDA and CDR2 SQIVND come from the germline V gene (reference sequence). The length of the CDR3 is 13 residues. V lost 6 bases, J lost 4 bases, and 2 bases stayed unmatched. CDR3: CASRGQGVYEQYF. The CDR3, as DNA: TGTGCCAGTAGGGGACAGGGGGTGTACGAGCAGTACTTC.

The chain recombines TRBV5-4 with TRBJ2-7, with a weak D call TRBD2 (5 bases). The CDR3 loop spans 14 amino acids. Trimming pared 4 bases from V and 0 bases from J, leaving 11 bases between. Germline V gene data show CDR1 as SGHNT and CDR2 as YYREEE (reference sequence). In DNA, the CDR3 is TGTGCCAGCAGCGAAAGCGGTAGCTCCTACGAGCAGTACTTC. Translating it yields CASSESGSSYEQYF. Full variable domain (remainder filled in from reference TRBV5-4 and TRBJ2-7): ETGVTQSPTHLIKTRGQQVTLRCSSQSGHNTVSWYQQALGQGPQFIFQYYREEENGRGNFPPRFSGLQFPNYSSELNVNALELDDSALYLCASSESGSSYEQYFGPGTRLTVT.

The V call is TRBV10-1, the J call TRBJ2-7; D uncertain. There are 13 residues in the CDR3. From germline, CDR1 is WNHNN and CDR2 SYGVQD (reference sequence). Between the trimmed V and J ends, which lost 2 bases and 2 bases, there was a span of 7 bases. CDR3: CASSEGLTYEQYF. In DNA, the CDR3 is TGCGCCAGCAGTGAGGGGCTTACCTACGAGCAGTACTTC.

This chain links TRBV4-1 with TRBJ2-1, with 10 bases fitting TRBD1. Germline lookup yields CDR1 MGHRA and CDR2 YSYEKL. Trimming cost V 0 bases and J 9 bases; bases outside gene matches: 2. This CDR3 region has 14 residues. CDR3 sequence (DNA): TGCGCCAGCAGCCAAGAGGGGACAGGGGTTGAGCAGTTCTTC. It codes for CASSQEGTGVEQFF.

In this sample, this clone turned up once. The rearrangement joins TRBV5-1 to TRBJ1-6; TRBD1 matches at 9 bases. Per the germline V gene, CDR1 is SGHRS and CDR2 is YFSETQ. V lost 8 bases and J lost 9; bases outside the gene matches: 18. CDR3 length: 17 residues. For the CDR3, the DNA is TGCGCCAGTACCCCCAGTATGTGGACAGGGGTCTCTTCACCCCTCCACTTT. It is translated as CASTPSMWTGVSSPLHF.

The chain carries TRBV5-1 and TRBJ2-5; D might be TRBD2 (5 bases). Trimming stripped 4 bases from V and 5 bases from J, with 15 bases between. The CDR3 has 14 amino acids. The germline CDR1 and CDR2 sequences are SGHRS and YFSETQ. CDR3 amino acids: CASSPGSSFETQYF. The CDR3 DNA is TGCGCCAGCAGCCCGGGGTCATCCTTTGAGACCCAGTACTTC. The variable domain in full, with the rest retrieved from reference TRBV5-1 and TRBJ2-5, is KAGVTQTPRYLIKTRGQQVTLSCSPISGHRSVSWYQQTPGQGLQFLFEYFSETQRNKGNFPGRFSGRQFSNSRSEMNVSTLELGDSALYLCASSPGSSFETQYFGPGTRLLVL.

The V gene is TRBV30, the J gene TRBJ2-1, with TRBD2 matching over 7 bases. Trimming at V came to 5 bases and at J to 2 bases, leaving 3 bases not matched to a gene. Looked up from germline, CDR1 is GTSNPN and CDR2 is SVGIG (reference sequence). CDR3 size: 13 residues. Written as DNA, the CDR3 is TGTGCCTGGTCCGGGGGGACCTACAATGAGCAGTTCTTC. Translating it yields CAWSGGTYNEQFF.

The chain carries TRBV7-3 and TRBJ2-1, with no clear D. Trimming took off 1 base at V and 5 bases at J, with 9 bases between the two ends. The CDR3 extends over 14 amino acids. CDR1 is SGHTA, CDR2 FQGTGA, per germline. The CDR3 here is CASSLRSINNEQFF. The CDR3 DNA follows: TGTGCCAGCAGCTTAAGGAGTATCAACAATGAGCAGTTCTTC.

The chain couples TRBV7-8 to TRBJ1-4; TRBD1 matches at 10 bases. CDR1 is SGHVS, CDR2 FQNEAQ, per germline. The CDR3 runs to 20 residues. After removal of 1 base from V and 6 bases from J, the junction contained 17 bases not matched to a gene. CDR3 residues: CASSLVYGTGDLGGDEKLFF. CDR3 nucleotides: TGTGCCAGCAGCTTAGTTTATGGGACAGGGGACCTCGGGGGGGATGAAAAACTGTTTTTT.

The chain is built from TRBV27 and TRBJ2-5, with TRBD2 matching over 10 bases. This CDR3 contains 14 residues. Germline-derived CDR1 and CDR2 are MNHEY and SMNVEV (reference sequence). After removal of 4 bases from V and 4 bases from J, the junction contained 3 bases not matched to a gene. CDR3 sequence: CASSSRTSGETQYF. CDR3 nucleotide sequence: TGTGCCAGCAGTTCCCGGACTAGCGGAGAGACCCAGTACTTC.

CDR3 loop: CASSQMTGRNTEAFF. The CDR3 coding sequence is TGTGCCAGCTCACAGATGACAGGGAGGAACACTGAAGCTTTCTTT. The V call is TRBV18, the J call TRBJ1-1; 7 nucleotides line up with TRBD1. CDR1 and CDR2 (germline): KGHSH, LQKENI. V gave up 4 bases and J gave up 1 base; unmatched junction bases: 6. The CDR3 consists of 15 residues.

CDR3 in DNA: TGTGCCAGCAGTGTCCCGCAGGGGAGAAACCCCTACGAGCAGTACTTC. It encodes CASSVPQGRNPYEQYF. The chain employs TRBV25-1 and TRBJ2-7; the D gene is possibly TRBD1 (6 bases). The germline V gene encodes CDR1 MGHDK and CDR2 SYGVNS. Trimming removed 4 bases from V and 2 bases from J, with 18 bases in between. The CDR3 has 16 amino acids.

The CDR3 sequence is CASSQGANQPQHF. CDR3 nucleotide sequence: TGTGCCAGCAGCCAAGGGGCCAATCAGCCCCAGCATTTT. The V call is TRBV14, the J call TRBJ1-5; D gene uncertain. Germline assignment: CDR1 SGHDN and CDR2 FVKESK. The CDR3 extends over 13 amino acids. Between the trimmed V and J ends, which lost 1 base and 3 bases, there was a span of 4 bases.

V gene TRBV11-2 combines with J gene TRBJ2-7; TRBD2 matches 7 bases. The CDR3 is made up of 15 amino acids. Per germline, CDR1 SGHAT and CDR2 FQNNGV. V gave up 3 bases and J gave up 4 bases; unmatched junction bases: 9. The CDR3 spells CASSFTGGGNYEQYF. The CDR3 coding sequence is TGTGCCAGCAGCTTCACGGGGGGTGGAAATTACGAGCAGTACTTC.